Listed below are T cell receptor beta chains from one sample, sequenced in a study of blood T cell repertoires in COVID-19. Clones were sequenced by immunoSEQ multiplex PCR, and TCRdb holds only the in-frame ones, with some missing. The table has about 240,000 clones, approximately 86% seen once. Sequencing was performed on PBMCs or T cells enriched from blood (not recorded which). These receptors all stem from a middle-aged woman with acute COVID-19. The CDR3 runs from the conserved cysteine through the conserved F or W. D genes are given only for firm matches. Clone size appears in some rows only: once, few, many, or a class for an expanded clone.

abundance: -; d_gene: TRBD1; j_gene: TRBJ2-1; v_gene: TRBV5-8; CDR3aa: CASSLGTGMFF; CDR3nt: TGTGCCAGCAGCCTCGGGACAGGGATGTTCTTC
abundance: -; d_gene: TRBD2; j_gene: TRBJ2-7; v_gene: TRBV11-2; CDR3aa: CASSLGGGRAYEQYF; CDR3nt: TGTGCCAGCAGCTTAGGCGGCGGGAGGGCCTACGAGCAGTACTTC
abundance: -; d_gene: TRBD2; j_gene: TRBJ2-1; v_gene: TRBV7-3; CDR3aa: CASSLAGAGAFNEQFF; CDR3nt: TGTGCCAGCAGCTTAGCTGGTGCGGGAGCGTTCAATGAGCAGTTCTTC
abundance: -; d_gene: -; j_gene: TRBJ1-2; v_gene: TRBV18; CDR3aa: CASSPLSHDGYTF; CDR3nt: TGTGCCAGCTCACCACTTTCACATGATGGCTACACCTTC
abundance: -; d_gene: -; j_gene: TRBJ1-1; v_gene: TRBV4-2; CDR3aa: CASSHKIQSEAFF; CDR3nt: TGTGCCAGCAGCCATAAGATACAAAGTGAAGCTTTCTTT
abundance: -; d_gene: -; j_gene: TRBJ1-5; v_gene: TRBV19; CDR3aa: CASSLTGKQPQHF; CDR3nt: TGTGCCAGTAGCTTAACAGGGAAGCAGCCCCAGCATTTT
abundance: -; d_gene: TRBD1; j_gene: TRBJ1-2; v_gene: TRBV19; CDR3aa: CASTEGQFDGYTF; CDR3nt: TGTGCCAGTACCGAGGGACAGTTCGATGGCTACACCTTC
abundance: -; d_gene: TRBD2; j_gene: TRBJ2-1; v_gene: TRBV28; CDR3aa: CASSSPGTSANEQFF; CDR3nt: TGTGCCAGCAGTTCCCCCGGGACTAGCGCCAATGAGCAGTTCTTC
abundance: -; d_gene: TRBD2; j_gene: TRBJ2-1; v_gene: TRBV9; CDR3aa: CASSAPLAGGHNEQFF; CDR3nt: TGTGCCAGCAGCGCCCCACTAGCGGGAGGCCACAATGAGCAGTTCTTC
abundance: -; d_gene: TRBD1; j_gene: TRBJ1-3; v_gene: TRBV11-2; CDR3aa: CASRATGTGNTIYF; CDR3nt: TGTGCCAGCAGGGCGACAGGGACTGGAAACACCATATATTTT
abundance: -; d_gene: -; j_gene: TRBJ1-1; v_gene: TRBV4-1; CDR3aa: CASSQARVSLSTEAFF; CDR3nt: TGCGCCAGCAGCCAAGCCCGGGTCTCGCTGAGCACTGAAGCTTTCTTT
abundance: -; d_gene: -; j_gene: TRBJ2-7; v_gene: TRBV9; CDR3aa: CASSGTRTYEQYF; CDR3nt: TGTGCCAGCAGCGGGACTCGTACCTACGAGCAGTACTTC
abundance: -; d_gene: -; j_gene: TRBJ2-1; v_gene: TRBV3-1/TRBV3-2; CDR3aa: CASSQGPRDEQFF; CDR3nt: TGTGCCAGCAGCCAAGGACCGAGGGATGAGCAGTTCTTC
abundance: many; d_gene: -; j_gene: TRBJ1-1; v_gene: TRBV6-1; CDR3aa: CASSEMETTEAFF; CDR3nt: TGTGCCAGCAGTGAAATGGAGACCACTGAAGCTTTCTTT
abundance: -; d_gene: TRBD2; j_gene: TRBJ2-1; v_gene: TRBV5-1; CDR3aa: CASSYGTSVSYNEQFF; CDR3nt: TGCGCCAGCAGCTACGGGACTAGCGTCTCCTACAATGAGCAGTTCTTC
abundance: -; d_gene: TRBD1; j_gene: TRBJ2-7; v_gene: TRBV2; CDR3aa: CASSVGQDPYEQYF; CDR3nt: TGTGCCAGCAGTGTGGGACAGGACCCCTACGAGCAGTACTTC
abundance: -; d_gene: TRBD2; j_gene: TRBJ2-7; v_gene: TRBV27; CDR3aa: CASSLGGGYEQYF; CDR3nt: TGTGCCAGCAGTCTGGGGGGGGGTTACGAGCAGTACTTC
abundance: -; d_gene: -; j_gene: TRBJ1-1; v_gene: TRBV5-8; CDR3aa: CASSFRPRENTEAFF; CDR3nt: TGTGCCAGCAGCTTCAGGCCCAGAGAAAACACAGAAGCTTTCTTT
abundance: few; d_gene: TRBD1; j_gene: TRBJ1-5; v_gene: TRBV3-1/TRBV3-2; CDR3aa: CASSQGQGVWQPQHF; CDR3nt: TGTGCCAGCAGCCAAGGACAGGGAGTATGGCAGCCCCAGCATTTT
abundance: -; d_gene: TRBD2; j_gene: TRBJ2-7; v_gene: TRBV4-2; CDR3aa: CASSQDVRTSGEGGYEQYF; CDR3nt: TGTGCCAGCAGCCAAGATGTTAGGACTAGCGGGGAGGGGGGCTACGAGCAGTACTTC
abundance: few; d_gene: -; j_gene: TRBJ2-7; v_gene: TRBV7-8; CDR3aa: CASSPRRDFSYEQYF; CDR3nt: TGTGCCAGCAGCCCTCGCCGGGACTTCTCCTACGAGCAGTACTTC
abundance: -; d_gene: TRBD1; j_gene: TRBJ2-7; v_gene: TRBV29-1; CDR3aa: CSVDGGQFYEQYF; CDR3nt: TGCAGCGTTGATGGGGGACAGTTCTACGAGCAGTACTTC
abundance: -; d_gene: TRBD2; j_gene: TRBJ2-7; v_gene: TRBV11-2; CDR3aa: CASSLAATSGTYEQYF; CDR3nt: TGTGCCAGCAGCTTAGCTGCGACTAGCGGGACCTACGAGCAGTACTTC
abundance: few; d_gene: -; j_gene: TRBJ2-5; v_gene: TRBV11-2; CDR3aa: CASSNPTSQETQYF; CDR3nt: TGTGCCAGCAGCAATCCGACTAGCCAAGAGACCCAGTACTTC
abundance: -; d_gene: TRBD2; j_gene: TRBJ2-1; v_gene: TRBV5-5; CDR3aa: CASSVAGGTYNEQFF; CDR3nt: TGTGCCAGCAGCGTAGCGGGAGGAACCTACAATGAGCAGTTCTTC
abundance: few; d_gene: TRBD2; j_gene: TRBJ2-7; v_gene: TRBV11-2; CDR3aa: CASRRLAGVREQYF; CDR3nt: TGTGCCAGCAGAAGACTAGCGGGAGTGAGGGAGCAGTACTTC
abundance: -; d_gene: TRBD2; j_gene: TRBJ2-1; v_gene: TRBV6-5; CDR3aa: CASRFPTSGNEQFF; CDR3nt: TGTGCCAGCAGATTCCCGACTAGCGGGAATGAGCAGTTCTTC
abundance: -; d_gene: -; j_gene: TRBJ2-2; v_gene: TRBV27; CDR3aa: CASSLAGRAGELFF; CDR3nt: TGTGCCAGCAGTTTAGCGGGTAGGGCCGGGGAGCTGTTTTTT
abundance: -; d_gene: TRBD1; j_gene: TRBJ1-2; v_gene: TRBV27; CDR3aa: CASSPTGGTYGYTF; CDR3nt: TGTGCCAGCAGCCCGACAGGGGGAACTTATGGCTACACCTTC
abundance: -; d_gene: TRBD1; j_gene: TRBJ1-2; v_gene: TRBV6-5; CDR3aa: CASSPQTGSYGYTF; CDR3nt: TGTGCCAGCAGTCCCCAGACAGGGTCCTATGGCTACACCTTC
abundance: -; d_gene: TRBD2; j_gene: TRBJ2-7; v_gene: TRBV3-1/TRBV3-2; CDR3aa: CASSQGGGSSYEQYF; CDR3nt: TGTGCCAGCAGCCAAGGAGGCGGGAGCTCCTACGAGCAGTACTTC
abundance: -; d_gene: -; j_gene: TRBJ2-5; v_gene: TRBV27; CDR3aa: CASSPQGPTWETQYF; CDR3nt: TGTGCCAGCAGCCCACAGGGCCCAACATGGGAGACCCAGTACTTC
abundance: -; d_gene: -; j_gene: TRBJ1-2; v_gene: TRBV5-5; CDR3aa: CASSEGVIYGYTF; CDR3nt: TGTGCCAGCAGCGAGGGGGTGATCTATGGCTACACCTTC
abundance: -; d_gene: TRBD2; j_gene: TRBJ2-1; v_gene: TRBV18; CDR3aa: CASSPLPLAGGSYNEQFF; CDR3nt: TGTGCCAGCTCCCCGCTGCCCCTAGCGGGAGGGTCCTACAATGAGCAGTTCTTC
abundance: -; d_gene: -; j_gene: TRBJ1-1; v_gene: TRBV5-1; CDR3aa: CASSLAVNTEAFF; CDR3nt: TGCGCCAGCAGCTTGGCAGTAAACACTGAAGCTTTCTTT
abundance: -; d_gene: -; j_gene: TRBJ2-1; v_gene: TRBV16; CDR3aa: CASSQKVLQDNEQFF; CDR3nt: TGTGCCAGCAGCCAAAAAGTTTTACAGGACAATGAGCAGTTCTTC
abundance: -; d_gene: -; j_gene: TRBJ1-2; v_gene: TRBV15; CDR3aa: CATSREIGHGYGYTF; CDR3nt: TGTGCCACCAGCAGAGAAATCGGACACGGATATGGCTACACCTTC
abundance: -; d_gene: -; j_gene: TRBJ2-7; v_gene: TRBV4-1; CDR3aa: CASSPTSRGYEQYF; CDR3nt: TGCGCCAGCAGCCCCACCTCCCGGGGCTACGAGCAGTACTTC
abundance: -; d_gene: -; j_gene: TRBJ2-1; v_gene: TRBV11-3; CDR3aa: CASSLVPGVANEQFF; CDR3nt: TGTGCCAGCAGCTTAGTGCCGGGAGTGGCCAATGAGCAGTTCTTC
abundance: -; d_gene: TRBD1; j_gene: TRBJ2-7; v_gene: TRBV6-5; CDR3aa: CASSYSATGVYEQYF; CDR3nt: TGTGCCAGCAGTTACTCGGCTACAGGGGTGTACGAGCAGTACTTC
abundance: -; d_gene: TRBD2; j_gene: TRBJ2-1; v_gene: TRBV9; CDR3aa: CASSPGGALGEQFF; CDR3nt: TGTGCCAGCAGCCCCGGGGGGGCGCTGGGCGAGCAGTTCTTC
abundance: -; d_gene: -; j_gene: TRBJ2-1; v_gene: TRBV6-2/TRBV6-3; CDR3aa: CASSHIYREESSYNEQFF; CDR3nt: TGTGCCAGCAGTCATATTTATAGGGAGGAAAGCTCCTACAATGAGCAGTTCTTC
abundance: -; d_gene: -; j_gene: TRBJ2-7; v_gene: TRBV22-1; CDR3aa: CPGSARRGTHEQYF; CDR3nt: TGTCCTGGGAGCGCACGTAGGGGGACCCACGAGCAGTACTTC
abundance: -; d_gene: TRBD1; j_gene: TRBJ1-1; v_gene: TRBV6-5; CDR3aa: CASTKGQGVTEAFF; CDR3nt: TGTGCCAGCACCAAGGGACAGGGGGTCACTGAAGCTTTCTTT
abundance: -; d_gene: TRBD2; j_gene: TRBJ2-1; v_gene: TRBV24-1; CDR3aa: CATSDTKAPGLRNLEQFF; CDR3nt: TGTGCCACCAGTGACACCAAAGCCCCGGGACTACGAAACCTGGAGCAGTTCTTC
abundance: -; d_gene: TRBD2; j_gene: TRBJ2-1; v_gene: TRBV25-1; CDR3aa: CASRASGDYNEQFF; CDR3nt: TGTGCCAGCAGGGCTAGCGGAGACTACAATGAGCAGTTCTTC
abundance: -; d_gene: -; j_gene: TRBJ2-7; v_gene: TRBV5-1; CDR3aa: CASSQSPGSYEQYF; CDR3nt: TGCGCCAGCAGCCAAAGCCCGGGTTCCTACGAGCAGTACTTC
abundance: -; d_gene: -; j_gene: TRBJ2-7; v_gene: TRBV5-4; CDR3aa: CASSLAPYYEQYF; CDR3nt: TGTGCCAGCAGCTTGGCTCCCTACTACGAGCAGTACTTC